The 27 T cell receptor beta chains below all came from one sample that was sequenced in a study of quantifying T cell responses using KT2 cells. Study context: RNA was reverse transcribed with TCR alpha and beta constant-region primers.

A single-stranded UMI oligo with SP2 sequence was ligated to cDNA 3' ends. An equimolar mix of RC1.1 and RC1.2 primed the beta chain across TRBC1 and TRBC2. TCRdb used MiXCR to reprocess the UMI-ligation and nested PCR reads, holding one entry per CDR3 protein. The sample lists about 30,000 distinct CDR3 sequences; less than 7.5% were seen once. The sample consisted of PBMCs spiked with cells of the T cell clone KT2. These receptors originate from a human donor.

This clonotype has a count of ten or more. The chain links TRBV5-1 to TRBJ1-2; D might be TRBD1 (5 bases). The germline V gene has CDR1 SGHRS and CDR2 YFSETQ. V lost 1 base to trimming and J lost 8 bases, with 15 bases between them. This CDR3 has 14 residues. CDR3: CASSLSQGFEGYTF. CDR3 DNA: TGCGCCAGCAGCTTGAGCCAGGGATTTGAGGGCTACACCTTC.

This clonotype has only a few counts. The chain has TRBV6-5 and TRBJ2-1; 7 bases match TRBD1. CDR1 MNHEY and CDR2 SVGAGI come from the germline V gene. The CDR3 consists of 12 residues. V was pared by 6 bases and J by 6 bases, with 2 bases of the junction left unmatched. CDR3 sequence (DNA): TGTGCCAGCAGGACAGGGTTCAATGAGCAGTTCTTC. Residues: CASRTGFNEQFF.

There are many counts of this clonotype. The chain carries TRBV5-1 and TRBJ1-4; possibly TRBD1 for D (5 bases). Per germline, CDR1 SGHRS and CDR2 YFSETQ. This CDR3 is 15 amino acids long. The germline V and J ends were trimmed by 2 bases and 8 bases, with 16 bases remaining between them. The CDR3 DNA follows: TGCGCCAGCAGCTTAACCGGGACTGGAGGGGAAAAACTGTTTTTT. As protein: CASSLTGTGGEKLFF.

This clonotype showed up many times. The CDR3 here is CASSLGFTDTQYF. DNA of the CDR3: TGTGCCAGCAGTTTGGGATTCACAGATACGCAGTATTTT. The chain couples TRBV6-5 to TRBJ2-3; D not resolved. V gave up 4 bases and J gave up 2 bases, with 7 bases separating them. Germline V gives CDR1 MNHEY, CDR2 SVGAGI. The CDR3 length is 13 residues.

This clonotype was seen many times. The rearrangement uses TRBV29-1 and TRBJ1-4, with a tentative D call TRBD1 (5 bases). Per the germline V gene, CDR1 is SQVTM and CDR2 is ANQGSEA. V was cut by 3 bases and J by 8 bases, with 10 bases left in between. The CDR3 totals 12 residues. The CDR3 loop reads CSVESGQEKLFF. The CDR3, as DNA: TGCAGCGTTGAGTCGGGGCAAGAAAAACTGTTTTTT.

This clonotype showed up just a few times. The rearrangement uses TRBV2 and TRBJ2-2; TRBD1 aligns across 11 bases. J was trimmed by 5 bases and V by 11 bases; bases with no gene match: 7. The CDR3 consists of 14 residues. Germline CDR1 is SNHLY and CDR2 is FYNNEI. The CDR3 nucleotides are TGTGCCCAAGGGACAGGGGGAGTTACCGGGGAGCTGTTTTTT. Its translation is CAQGTGGVTGELFF.

The V gene is TRBV20-1, the J gene TRBJ1-1; D uncertain. The CDR3 sequence is 13 residues long. V lost 0 bases, J lost 14 bases, and 19 bases lay in between. From germline, CDR1 is DFQATT and CDR2 SNEGSKA (reference sequence). In DNA, the CDR3 is TGCAGTGCTAGAGAGCCCCTTGCTAGGGAAGGCTTCTTT. The encoded protein is CSAREPLAREGFF.

With respect to this clonotype: This may be a read error: a much more frequent sequence differs by one nucleotide. The CDR3 protein is CASSPRSLGGYMYGYNF. The CDR3 DNA reads as TGTGCCAGCAGCCCGAGGTCCCTCGGGGGGTATATGTATGGCTACAACTTC. The chain recombines TRBV12-3 or TRBV12-4 with TRBJ1-2; D perhaps matches TRBD1 (5 bases). The CDR3 is made up of 17 amino acids.

This clonotype was found a few times. The chain combines TRBV29-1 with TRBJ2-5; 9 bases match TRBD1. In germline, CDR1 is SQVTM, CDR2 ANQGSEA. The CDR3 is 14 amino acids. V shed 1 base and J 5 bases; nucleotides not matched to a gene: 5. The CDR3 sequence: CSVEVVGQGETQYF. DNA of the CDR3: TGCAGCGTTGAAGTAGTCGGACAGGGGGAGACCCAGTACTTC.

This clonotype was counted ten times or more. The gene calls are TRBV7-2 and TRBJ1-5; TRBD1 matches 10 bases. J lost 6 bases, V lost 2 bases, and 7 bases had no gene match. Germline V gene sequence: CDR1 SGHTA, CDR2 FQGNSA. This CDR3 contains 16 residues. In DNA, the CDR3 is TGTGCCAGCAGCTTACGGCCGACAGGGGGCTTTCAGCCCCAGCATTTT. Encoded protein: CASSLRPTGGFQPQHF.

CDR3 coding DNA: TGTGCCAGCAGCTTAGGCTCTGGGGCCAACGTCCTGACTTTC. It specifies CASSLGSGANVLTF. The chain employs TRBV7-6 and TRBJ2-6; D is unclear. Per the germline V gene, CDR1 is SGHVS and CDR2 is FNYEAQ. V lost 1 base and J 0 bases, leaving 1 base between the germline ends. This CDR3 has 14 amino acids.

This clonotype was seen repeatedly, ten times or more. V gene TRBV12-3 or TRBV12-4 combines with J gene TRBJ1-4; D unresolved. Trimming left V 5 bases short and J 5 bases short, with 9 bases between. The CDR3 covers 13 residues. The CDR3 is CASSTNSNEKLFF. The CDR3 coding sequence is TGTGCCAGCAGTACGAACTCCAATGAAAAACTGTTTTTT.

This chain connects TRBV29-1 to TRBJ2-7; 8 bases are shared with TRBD1. The V segment lost 6 bases and the J segment 4 bases; nucleotides outside the gene matches: 14. This CDR3 contains 15 residues. The germline V gene encodes CDR1 SQVTM and CDR2 ANQGSEA. CDR3 coding DNA: TGCAGCGTGGGGGCGGCGGACAGGGTATTTTACGAGCAGTACTTC. Translating it yields CSVGAADRVFYEQYF.

This clonotype was picked up a small number of times. The genes are TRBV11-3 and TRBJ2-5; 8 positions agree with TRBD1. The V gene end was trimmed by 5 bases and the J gene end by 2 bases; junction bases not matched to a gene: 7. The germline CDR1 and CDR2 sequences are SGHNT and YENEEA. CDR3 length: 15 residues. Here the CDR3 reads CASSRNGQGQETQYF. DNA of the CDR3: TGTGCCAGCAGCCGTAACGGACAGGGACAAGAGACCCAGTACTTC.

The sample holds many counts of this clonotype. The CDR3 DNA is TGCAGCGTTGGCTATACTTCCTACGAGCAGTACTTC. This sequence encodes CSVGYTSYEQYF. This rearrangement joins TRBV29-1 to TRBJ2-7, with D hard to call. CDR3 length: 12 amino acids. Looked up from germline, CDR1 is SQVTM and CDR2 is ANQGSEA. The V end was cut by 4 bases, the J end by 1 base, with 8 bases between.

This clonotype has just a few counts. This sequence joins TRBV2 and TRBJ2-7; tentatively, D is TRBD1 (5 bases). V lost 6 bases and J 2 bases, leaving 11 bases between the germline ends. CDR3 size: 13 residues. CDR1 and CDR2 from the germline V gene are SNHLY and FYNNEI. The CDR3 region is CASRDIGPYEQYF. The CDR3 DNA reads TGTGCCAGCAGGGACATCGGCCCCTACGAGCAGTACTTC.

The sample holds a few counts of this clonotype. V is TRBV7-3 and J is TRBJ2-3; TRBD2 agrees at 12 bases. Germline CDR1 SGHTA, CDR2 FQGTGA. Losses at the gene ends were 6 bases for V and 1 base for J; bases not matched to a gene: 2. The CDR3 has 15 amino acids. CDR3 in DNA: TGTGCCAGCAGTGGACTAGCGGGACGCACAGATACGCAGTATTTT. It yields the protein CASSGLAGRTDTQYF.

This clonotype appeared once. Just one base apart from a much larger clone, this may be a read error. The chain combines TRBV29-1 with TRBJ2-3; the match to TRBD1 covers 7 bases. The CDR3 has 16 amino acids. In germline, CDR1 is SQVTM, CDR2 ANQGSEA. Losses at the gene ends were 0 bases for V and 3 bases for J; bases not matched to a gene: 9. In DNA form, the CDR3 reads TGCAGCGTTGAAGATGGTAGGGGGCGGCAGACAGATACGCAGTATTTT. Encoded protein: CSVEDGRGRQTDTQYF.

The V and J genes are TRBV4-2 and TRBJ2-2, with D unresolved. The ends were cut back, 4 bases at V and 6 bases at J, with 12 bases in the middle. CDR1 is LGHNA and CDR2 is YNFKEQ in the germline V gene. This CDR3 spans 14 amino acids. The CDR3 reads CASSLVASAGELFF. In nucleotides, the CDR3 is TGTGCCAGCAGCCTCGTTGCCTCAGCCGGGGAGCTGTTTTTT.

This clonotype was seen at least ten times. The CDR3 region has the DNA TGTGCCAGCAGCTTGCTAGGGGATGGCTACACCTTC. Amino acid sequence: CASSLLGDGYTF. V is TRBV7-9 and J is TRBJ1-2, with D tentatively TRBD1 (5 bases). The CDR3 consists of 12 residues. The V gene's germline CDR1 is SEHNR and CDR2 FQNEAQ (reference sequence). V gave up 3 bases and J gave up 6 bases, with 8 bases separating them.

This clonotype has ten or more counts. V gene TRBV24-1 combines with J gene TRBJ2-1, with 8 bases that match TRBD2. Losses at the gene ends were 4 bases for V and 5 bases for J; bases not matched to a gene: 9. This CDR3 has 16 amino acids. Germline-derived CDR1 and CDR2 are KGHDR and SFDVKD. CDR3: CATSEGSGRVNNEQFF. The CDR3 coding sequence is TGTGCCACCAGTGAGGGGAGCGGGAGAGTGAACAATGAGCAGTTCTTC.

The genes are TRBV6-6 and TRBJ2-1; possibly TRBD1 for D (6 bases). The CDR3 is 14 amino acids. Germline assignment: CDR1 MNHNY and CDR2 SVGAGI (reference sequence). V lost 2 bases, J lost 5 bases, and 10 bases lay in between. The CDR3 here is CASSYDRINNEQFF. CDR3 nucleotide sequence: TGTGCCAGCAGTTACGACAGGATAAACAATGAGCAGTTCTTC.

In its sample, this clonotype was seen many times. The rearrangement uses TRBV12-3 or TRBV12-4 and TRBJ1-6; TRBD1 matches at 12 bases. The CDR3 consists of 15 residues. V shed 7 bases and J 10 bases; nucleotides not matched to a gene: 8. The CDR3 spells CASTGTGGRRSPLHF. DNA of the CDR3: TGTGCCAGCACCGGGACAGGGGGCAGACGATCACCCCTCCACTTT.

This clonotype was counted a few times. The genes are TRBV7-9 and TRBJ2-5; D is unclear. This CDR3 comprises 11 residues. Germline V gene lookup returns CDR1 SEHNR and CDR2 FQNEAQ (reference sequence). Trimming removed 6 bases from V and 3 bases from J, with 5 bases in between. The DNA for the CDR3 is TGTGCCAGCAGTATTAAAGAGACCCAGTACTTC. This gives the protein CASSIKETQYF.

V usage is TRBV6-2 or TRBV6-3 and J usage is TRBJ2-3; 12 positions agree with TRBD2. Trimming cost V 7 bases and J 8 bases; bases outside gene matches: 7. Germline lookup yields CDR1 MNHEY and CDR2 SVGEGT. The CDR3 contains 14 residues. The CDR3 region is CASTWTSGMSTQYF. CDR3 sequence (DNA): TGTGCCAGCACCTGGACTAGCGGGATGTCTACGCAGTATTTT.

A few counts support this clonotype. The rearrangement joins TRBV12-3 or TRBV12-4 to TRBJ1-4, with TRBD1 as a possible D gene (5 bases). CDR3 size: 13 residues. The V gene lost 7 bases and the J gene lost 5 bases, with 11 bases spanning the gap. As DNA, the CDR3 is TGTGCCAGCACTGCACAGGCGAATGAAAAACTGTTTTTT. Protein sequence: CASTAQANEKLFF.

Ten or more counts support this clonotype. CDR3 region: CSVYGGERSTEAFF. As DNA, the CDR3 is TGCAGCGTTTATGGGGGCGAACGGAGCACTGAAGCTTTCTTT. The genes are TRBV29-1 and TRBJ1-1, with D possibly being TRBD1 (6 bases). The CDR3 covers 14 residues. The V end was cut by 5 bases, the J end by 4 bases, with 17 bases between. CDR1 is SQVTM, CDR2 ANQGSEA, per germline.